The 17 T cell receptor beta chains given below trace back to one sample, sequenced in a study of blood T cell repertoires in COVID-19. This table comes from immunoSEQ multiplex PCR, and its TCRdb copy is limited to in-frame clones, with some not included. The sample includes some 250,000 clones, 88% seen only once; the top ten take 0.95% to 1%. The sample taken for sequencing was peripheral blood. Receptor source: a woman aged 40 to 49 who had recovered from COVID-19.

J is TRBJ2-7 and V is TRBV7-6, with 9 bases fitting TRBD1. Germline loops: CDR1 SGHVS, CDR2 FNYEAQ. V gave up 1 base and J gave up 2 bases; unmatched junction bases: 9. The CDR3 contains 17 residues. The DNA for the CDR3 is TGTGCCAGCAGCTTAGGCACAGGGGGCGCTTACCCCTACGAGCAGTACTTC. It specifies CASSLGTGGAYPYEQYF.

The gene calls are TRBV7-7 and TRBJ1-5; D call uncertain. Germline lookup yields CDR1 SSHAT and CDR2 FNYEAQ (reference sequence). The V and J ends lost 7 bases and 0 bases respectively, with 13 bases between them. This CDR3 spans 15 amino acids. The CDR3 DNA reads TGTGCCAGCACCGGGGAGCATTATAGCAATCAGCCCCAGCATTTT. The encoded protein is CASTGEHYSNQPQHF.

The V and J genes are TRBV9 and TRBJ2-5; 10 bases are a match to TRBD2. V was pared by 2 bases and J by 5 bases, with 3 bases of the junction left unmatched. The CDR3 is 14 residues long. Germline CDR1 SGDLS, CDR2 YYNGEE. CDR3 sequence (DNA): TGTGCCAGCAGCGTGGGTAGCGGGAGGGAGACCCAGTACTTC. Translated: CASSVGSGRETQYF.

The chain uses TRBV20-1 and TRBJ1-4, with D possibly TRBD1 on 5 matching bases. V was trimmed by 6 bases and J by 4 bases, leaving 6 bases between them. This CDR3 spans 11 amino acids. Germline loops: CDR1 DFQATT, CDR2 SNEGSKA (reference sequence). CDR3 loop: CSADNNEKLFF. CDR3 in DNA: TGCAGTGCGGACAATAATGAAAAACTGTTTTTT.

A single count supports this clone. The chain recombines TRBV7-2 with TRBJ2-3; D unresolved. CDR1 and CDR2 (germline): SGHTA, FQGNSA. V was pared by 4 bases and J by 3 bases, with 14 bases between. This CDR3 region has 15 residues. DNA of the CDR3: TGTGCCAGCAGCTCCGCCTTCGTCAGAACAGATACGCAGTATTTT. It is translated as CASSSAFVRTDTQYF.

This chain links TRBV5-4 with TRBJ2-1; D gene unclear. The CDR3 spans 15 residues. The V end was cut by 0 bases, the J end by 5 bases, with 12 bases between. Per the germline V gene, CDR1 is SGHNT and CDR2 is YYREEE (reference sequence). The chain's CDR3 is CASSLGQITNNEQFF. CDR3 DNA sequence: TGTGCCAGCAGCTTGGGCCAAATAACAAACAATGAGCAGTTCTTC. Together with reference TRBV5-4 and TRBJ2-1, the CDR3 gives the full variable domain: ETGVTQSPTHLIKTRGQQVTLRCSSQSGHNTVSWYQQALGQGPQFIFQYYREEENGRGNFPPRFSGLQFPNYSSELNVNALELDDSALYLCASSLGQITNNEQFFGPGTRLTVL.

The CDR3 loop is CASSPYWGQGTDSYEQYF. The CDR3 bases are TGTGCCAGCAGTCCCTACTGGGGACAGGGTACCGACTCCTACGAGCAGTACTTC. The V and J genes are TRBV6-2 or TRBV6-3 and TRBJ2-7; 9 bases are a match to TRBD1. Trimming took 5 bases from V and 0 from J; bases not matched to a gene: 14. The CDR3 has 18 amino acids. Germline assignment: CDR1 MNHEY and CDR2 SVGEGT.

The V gene is TRBV29-1, the J gene TRBJ2-7; D perhaps matches TRBD2 (6 bases). Germline V gene lookup returns CDR1 SQVTM and CDR2 ANQGSEA. This CDR3 has 13 amino acids. Between the trimmed V and J ends, which lost 7 bases and 2 bases, there was a span of 15 bases. This CDR3 reads CSAEGRGTYEQYF. The CDR3 nucleotides read TGCAGCGCCGAGGGCCGGGGGACCTACGAGCAGTACTTC.

The chain links TRBV10-3 to TRBJ1-3, with D maybe TRBD1 (5 bases). This CDR3 contains 13 residues. Germline loops: CDR1 ENHRY, CDR2 SYGVKD. Trimming removed 11 bases from V and 0 bases from J, with 11 bases in between. CDR3 bases: TGTGCCGGCCGGGGGGGCTCTGGAAACACCATATATTTT. Protein sequence: CAGRGGSGNTIYF.

The chain has TRBV5-4 and TRBJ1-6; 10 bases align to TRBD1. Per the germline V gene, CDR1 is SGHNT and CDR2 is YYREEE (reference sequence). The CDR3 runs to 15 residues. The V and J ends lost 0 bases and 7 bases, in that order; junction bases with no gene match: 1. This chain's CDR3 is CASSLGTGGNSPLHF. The CDR3 region has the DNA TGTGCCAGCAGCTTGGGGACAGGGGGGAATTCACCCCTCCACTTT.

The rearrangement uses TRBV28 and TRBJ1-2; 9 positions agree with TRBD1. Germline-derived CDR1 and CDR2 are MDHEN and SYDVKM. J gave up 0 bases and V 3 bases, and 5 bases lay outside the gene matches. The CDR3 runs to 16 residues. The CDR3 DNA reads as TGTGCCAGCAGTTTCGGGACAGGGAGAGCTAACTATGGCTACACCTTC. Translating it yields CASSFGTGRANYGYTF.

The chain carries TRBV10-3 and TRBJ2-7; 8 positions match TRBD1. Germline trimming cut 3 bases from V and 4 bases from J; bases unmatched to any gene: 8. From germline, CDR1 is ENHRY and CDR2 SYGVKD. This CDR3 region has 15 residues. CDR3 bases: TGTGCCATCAGTGACGGCAGGGGGCAGGGGTACGAGCAGTACTTC. Translated, it gives CAISDGRGQGYEQYF.

The chain has TRBV21-1 and TRBJ2-1; TRBD2 is the table's D call and was not checked against the DNA. TRBV21-1 is a recognized pseudogene. The length of the CDR3 is 15 residues. CDR3 sequence reads: CASSSQRDPYNEQFF. The DNA for the CDR3 is TGTGCCAGCAGCTCTCAGCGGGACCCCTACAATGAGCAGTTCTTC.

V usage is TRBV29-1 and J usage is TRBJ2-5, with D possibly being TRBD2 (6 bases). Germline V CDR1 and CDR2: SQVTM, ANQGSEA. The CDR3 is 13 amino acids. V gave up 7 bases and J gave up 5 bases, with 17 bases separating them. The CDR3: CSARGLGWETQYF. CDR3 nucleotides: TGCAGCGCACGGGGGTTGGGGTGGGAGACCCAGTACTTC.

The count of this clone is one. J is TRBJ1-4 and V is TRBV6-5, with D unclear. The germline V gene encodes CDR1 MNHEY and CDR2 SVGAGI. This CDR3 spans 15 amino acids. Trimming left V 2 bases short and J 5 bases short, with 12 bases between. The CDR3 spells CASSYPSSQNEKLFF. CDR3 sequence (DNA): TGTGCCAGCAGTTACCCGAGCTCCCAAAATGAAAAACTGTTTTTT.

The rearrangement uses TRBV4-2 and TRBJ2-7; 10 bases fit TRBD1. Germline CDR1 is LGHNA and CDR2 is YNFKEQ. This CDR3 spans 16 amino acids. After removal of 1 base from V and 6 bases from J, the junction contained 9 bases not matched to a gene. The CDR3 here is CASSQGDRGYIGEQYF. The CDR3 DNA follows: TGTGCCAGCAGCCAAGGGGACAGGGGATACATCGGCGAGCAGTACTTC.

The V gene is TRBV4-1, the J gene TRBJ1-5; maybe TRBD1 (5 bases). This CDR3 has 16 amino acids. Germline CDR1 is MGHRA and CDR2 is YSYEKL. The germline V and J ends were trimmed by 0 bases and 5 bases, with 14 bases remaining between them. This chain's CDR3 is CASSQDPGAAYQPQHF. CDR3 in DNA: TGCGCCAGCAGCCAAGATCCTGGGGCAGCTTATCAGCCCCAGCATTTT.